The source of this T cell receptor (beta chain) is a study of a mutant IDH1 vaccine in newly diagnosed glioma. Study information: Treatment recipients were about 62% male and about 40% female, and their mean age was approximately 43 years.

For this clone: Its target is not known.

J lost 4 bases, V lost 8 bases, and 6 bases had no gene match. Germline values: CDR1 MNHEY, CDR2 SVGAGI. The CDR3 totals 13 residues. Regarding time point: week 47, end of study. Every vaccination contained 300 ug of the mutant IDH1 20-mer peptide and was paired with topical imiquimod. The assay was immunoSEQ multiplex PCR, and TCRdb's table has in-frame clones only and misses some. The repertoire holds over 30,000 clones, with approximately 92% as singletons. The chain couples TRBV6-5 to TRBJ2-7; TRBD1 agrees at 9 bases. This specimen consisted of PBMCs, obtained from a glioma patient whose treatment included an IDH1 peptide vaccine. The source is a middle-aged woman with glioma. CDR3: CASGRDRVYEQYF. CDR3 bases: TGTGCCAGCGGTCGGGACAGGGTGTACGAGCAGTACTTC.